A single sample gave rise to the 24 T cell receptor beta chains below, sequenced in a study of OX40 agonist ivuxolimab in advanced cancers. To prepare the library, the immunoSEQ multiplex PCR assay was applied. The clones in this table, taken by TCRdb from immuneACCESS, are in-frame only. Not every clone is retained; where verified, under half of the shortfall comes from an unresolved V gene, and the cause of the rest is unknown. The sample table contains under 100,000 clones; only one count was recorded for 75% to 90% of them. The top ten constitute under 0.35% of the sample. The specimen was CD4+ or CD8+ T cells sorted from blood, collected in a trial of the OX40 agonist ivuxolimab. The receptor set was obtained from an adult with an advanced solid tumor such as melanoma, head and neck, liver or kidney cancer.

The chain carries TRBV19 and TRBJ1-1; D might be TRBD1 (5 bases). V was trimmed by 6 bases and J by 3 bases, leaving 14 bases between them. This CDR3 has 14 residues. CDR1 is LNHDA, CDR2 SQIVND, per germline (reference sequence). CDR3 protein: CASRVQGADTEAFF. CDR3 in DNA: TGTGCCAGTAGGGTACAAGGGGCCGACACTGAAGCTTTCTTT.

V gene TRBV27 combines with J gene TRBJ2-3; tentative D call: TRBD2 (5 bases). With 6 bases removed from V and 1 base from J, the gap between germline ends came to 8 bases. The V gene's germline CDR1 is MNHEY and CDR2 SMNVEV (reference sequence). This CDR3 comprises 13 residues. This CDR3 is CASRSSGTDTQYF. CDR3 coding DNA: TGTGCCAGCAGGAGTAGCGGCACAGATACGCAGTATTTT.

The rearrangement uses TRBV18 and TRBJ2-7; D not certain. The CDR3 consists of 13 residues. Per germline, CDR1 KGHSH and CDR2 LQKENI. The V and J ends lost 3 bases and 4 bases respectively, with 10 bases between them. CDR3 bases: TGTGCCAGCTCACCGGGTACTGGGTACGAGCAGTACTTC. Its translation: CASSPGTGYEQYF.

The V and J genes are TRBV7-9 and TRBJ1-3, with unresolved D. The CDR3 has 12 residues. CDR1 is SEHNR, CDR2 FQNEAQ, per germline (reference sequence). The V end lost 5 bases, the J end lost 4 bases, and 6 bases lay between the germline ends. The CDR3 loop is CASSPRGNTIYF. CDR3 nucleotides: TGTGCCAGCAGCCCCAGGGGAAACACCATATATTTT. The whole variable domain, filled in from reference TRBV7-9 and TRBJ1-3, reads DTGVSQNPRHKITKRGQNVTFRCDPISEHNRLYWYRQTLGQGPEFLTYFQNEAQLEKSRLLSDRFSAERPKGSFSTLEIQRTEQGDSAMYLCASSPRGNTIYFGEGSWLTVV.

This chain uses TRBV18 with TRBJ2-3; 11 bases fit TRBD2. Germline lookup yields CDR1 KGHSH and CDR2 LQKENI. The CDR3 extends over 20 amino acids. Trimming took 3 bases from V and 0 from J; bases not matched to a gene: 14. The CDR3 reads CASSPRVTSGEISSTDTQYF. As DNA, the CDR3 is TGTGCCAGCTCACCTCGAGTGACTAGCGGGGAGATTTCTAGCACAGATACGCAGTATTTT.

The V and J genes are TRBV19 and TRBJ2-7; D is unclear. Germline V gives CDR1 LNHDA, CDR2 SQIVND (reference sequence). This CDR3 is built from 14 residues. The V and J ends lost 5 bases and 0 bases respectively, with 11 bases between them. The CDR3 sequence is CASSADVSSYEQYF. The CDR3 DNA is TGTGCCAGTAGTGCGGACGTGAGCTCCTACGAGCAGTACTTC.

This clone has just one count. The V gene is TRBV5-6, the J gene TRBJ2-5, with 8 positions matching TRBD1. Germline-derived CDR1 and CDR2 are SGHDT and YYEEEE. This CDR3 is built from 14 residues. Trimming removed 2 bases from V and 5 bases from J; junction bases left unmatched: 5. The CDR3 region has the DNA TGTGCCAGCAGCTTAAGACAGGGGCACGAGACCCAGTACTTC. Protein sequence: CASSLRQGHETQYF.

This rearrangement joins TRBV5-1 to TRBJ1-2, with 7 bases lining up with TRBD1. The CDR3 loop spans 13 amino acids. The germline CDR1 and CDR2 sequences are SGHRS and YFSETQ. Trimming took 4 bases from V and 8 from J; bases not matched to a gene: 8. This chain's CDR3 is CASSRDSTRGYTF. The CDR3, as DNA: TGCGCCAGCAGCCGGGACAGTACACGCGGCTACACCTTC.

CDR3: CSVSTGDGYTF. The CDR3 DNA follows: TGCAGCGTTTCCACAGGGGATGGCTACACCTTC. V is TRBV29-1 and J is TRBJ1-2; TRBD1 matches at 7 bases. Germline values: CDR1 SQVTM, CDR2 ANQGSEA. V shed 5 bases, J shed 6 bases, and the junction held 3 bases outside the gene matches. The CDR3 spans 11 residues.

The genes are TRBV2 and TRBJ2-7; the match to TRBD1 covers 7 bases. The germline V gene has CDR1 SNHLY and CDR2 FYNNEI. This CDR3 is 13 amino acids long. The V gene end was trimmed by 7 bases and the J gene end by 2 bases; junction bases not matched to a gene: 5. CDR3 nucleotides: TGTGCCAGCACCAGACAGGGAACCTACGAGCAGTACTTC. This gives the protein CASTRQGTYEQYF. Variable domain in full (rest from reference TRBV2 and TRBJ2-7): EPEVTQTPSHQVTQMGQEVILRCVPISNHLYFYWYRQILGQKVEFLVSFYNNEISEKSEIFDDQFSVERPDGSNFTLKIRSTKLEDSAMYFCASTRQGTYEQYFGPGTRLTVT.

The chain links TRBV19 to TRBJ2-1; D is ambiguous. V was shortened by 5 bases and J by 6 bases, with 14 bases between the two germline ends. CDR1 and CDR2 (germline): LNHDA, SQIVND (reference sequence). The CDR3 is made up of 14 amino acids. The CDR3, as DNA: TGTGCCAGTAGTGCCCAGAGAGAAGCCAATGAGCAGTTCTTC. Protein sequence: CASSAQREANEQFF.

The V gene is TRBV7-9, the J gene TRBJ2-1, with TRBD2 matching 10 bases. Unmatched junction bases numbered 16, after V lost 4 bases and J lost 7 bases. The CDR3 runs to 18 residues. Germline V gene lookup returns CDR1 SEHNR and CDR2 FQNEAQ (reference sequence). The CDR3 here is CASSSFKRGTSAENEQFF. The CDR3, as DNA: TGTGCCAGCAGCTCCTTCAAAAGGGGGACTAGCGCTGAAAATGAGCAGTTCTTC. Based on the CDR3 plus reference TRBV7-9 and TRBJ2-1, the full variable domain is DTGVSQNPRHKITKRGQNVTFRCDPISEHNRLYWYRQTLGQGPEFLTYFQNEAQLEKSRLLSDRFSAERPKGSFSTLEIQRTEQGDSAMYLCASSSFKRGTSAENEQFFGPGTRLTVL.

The chain links TRBV18 to TRBJ1-2; D gene uncertain. V lost 2 bases and J 3 bases, leaving 10 bases between the germline ends. The CDR3 consists of 14 residues. Germline CDR1 KGHSH, CDR2 LQKENI. CDR3 nucleotide sequence: TGTGCCAGCTCACCAGCCGGGCGGGACTATGGCTACACCTTC. This encodes CASSPAGRDYGYTF.

The chain uses TRBV19 and TRBJ2-1; 8 positions match TRBD1. CDR1 LNHDA and CDR2 SQIVND come from the germline V gene (reference sequence). The CDR3 is 18 amino acids. Trimming took 0 bases from V and 2 from J; bases not matched to a gene: 9. Here the CDR3 DNA reads TGTGCCAGTAGTATAGATCTATCAGGGGGCAGTACCTACAATGAGCAGTTCTTC. Residues: CASSIDLSGGSTYNEQFF. Using reference TRBV19 and TRBJ2-1 for the parts outside the CDR3, the full variable domain is DGGITQSPKYLFRKEGQNVTLSCEQNLNHDAMYWYRQDPGQGLRLIYYSQIVNDFQKGDIAEGYSVSREKKESFPLTVTSAQKNPTAFYLCASSIDLSGGSTYNEQFFGPGTRLTVL.

V gene TRBV30 combines with J gene TRBJ1-1, with 8 bases lining up with TRBD1. Germline CDR1 reads GTSNPN; CDR2 reads SVGIG (reference sequence). The CDR3 has 11 amino acids. V was pared by 7 bases and J by 3 bases, with 1 base of the junction left unmatched. The chain's CDR3 is CASQGDTEAFF. CDR3 nucleotides: TGTGCCTCACAGGGGGACACTGAAGCTTTCTTT.

CDR3 protein: CASSSSFNNEQFF. The CDR3 region has the DNA TGTGCCAGCAGCTCCTCATTTAACAATGAGCAGTTCTTC. This chain links TRBV12-1 with TRBJ2-1. TRBV12-1 is a pseudogene locus. The CDR3 spans 13 residues.

The chain links TRBV9 to TRBJ2-3; 9 bases agree with TRBD1. J gave up 3 bases and V 0 bases, and 8 bases lay outside the gene matches. CDR1 and CDR2 (germline): SGDLS, YYNGEE. CDR3 size: 17 residues. The CDR3 sequence: CASSVEQGAIGTDTQYF. Here the CDR3 DNA reads TGTGCCAGCAGCGTAGAACAGGGGGCTATCGGAACAGATACGCAGTATTTT. Full variable domain (missing parts from reference TRBV9 and TRBJ2-3): DSGVTQTPKHLITATGQRVTLRCSPRSGDLSVYWYQQSLDQGLQFLIQYYNGEERAKGNILERFSAQQFPDLHSELNLSSLELGDSALYFCASSVEQGAIGTDTQYFGPGTRLTVL.

V gene TRBV6-5 combines with J gene TRBJ1-3; D remains ambiguous. This CDR3 comprises 13 residues. Germline CDR1 is MNHEY and CDR2 is SVGAGI. V was pared by 5 bases and J by 0 bases, with 5 bases between. CDR3 loop: CASSPTSGNTIYF. Here the CDR3 DNA reads TGTGCCAGCAGTCCCACCTCTGGAAACACCATATATTTT.

V is TRBV2 and J is TRBJ1-2; TRBD1 matches at 7 bases. The CDR3 runs to 14 residues. After removal of 3 bases from V and 1 base from J, the junction contained 2 bases not matched to a gene. CDR1 and CDR2 (germline): SNHLY, FYNNEI. CDR3 amino acids: CASSDTGDNYGYTF. CDR3 in DNA: TGTGCCAGCAGTGACACAGGGGATAACTATGGCTACACCTTC.

The chain has TRBV11-2 and TRBJ1-2; perhaps TRBD1 as D (6 bases). Germline CDR1 and CDR2: SGHAT and FQNNGV. The CDR3 spans 16 residues. V was shortened by 7 bases and J by 6 bases, with 24 bases between the two germline ends. The CDR3 sequence is CASKMGRGHPFHGYTF. The CDR3 coding sequence is TGTGCCAGCAAGATGGGCAGGGGACACCCGTTCCATGGCTACACCTTC.

The chain recombines TRBV7-9 with TRBJ1-3; no clear D gene. Germline V gene sequence: CDR1 SEHNR, CDR2 FQNEAQ (reference sequence). Trimming stripped 5 bases from V and 0 bases from J, with 8 bases between. The CDR3 length is 14 residues. The CDR3 here is CASSAAGSGNTIYF. CDR3 coding DNA: TGTGCCAGCAGCGCAGCCGGCTCTGGAAACACCATATATTTT.

The chain is built from TRBV25-1 and TRBJ1-1; D is uncertain. The germline V and J ends were trimmed by 6 bases and 0 bases, with 23 bases remaining between them. CDR3 size: 18 residues. Looked up from germline, CDR1 is MGHDK and CDR2 is SYGVNS. The CDR3 DNA follows: TGTGCCAGCAGCCCAAGGGCCCTTGTGGGTAGATTGAACACTGAAGCTTTCTTT. Its translation: CASSPRALVGRLNTEAFF.

The DNA for the CDR3 is TGCGCCAGCAGGGGGACAGGGAGCTCCTACAATGAGCAGTTCTTC. It specifies CASRGTGSSYNEQFF. The genes are TRBV5-1 and TRBJ2-1, with 9 bases aligning to TRBD1. V dropped 5 bases and J dropped 0; count of bases not matched to a gene: 3. CDR1 and CDR2 from the germline V gene are SGHRS and YFSETQ. The CDR3 length is 15 residues.

The chain recombines TRBV25-1 with TRBJ1-2, with 9 bases matching TRBD1. The V segment lost 6 bases and the J segment 10 bases; nucleotides outside the gene matches: 12. The germline V gene has CDR1 MGHDK and CDR2 SYGVNS. There are 14 residues in the CDR3. In DNA, the CDR3 is TGTGCCAGCAGCCTTGGGTGGGACAGGGCGGACTACACCTTC. Translating gives CASSLGWDRADYTF.